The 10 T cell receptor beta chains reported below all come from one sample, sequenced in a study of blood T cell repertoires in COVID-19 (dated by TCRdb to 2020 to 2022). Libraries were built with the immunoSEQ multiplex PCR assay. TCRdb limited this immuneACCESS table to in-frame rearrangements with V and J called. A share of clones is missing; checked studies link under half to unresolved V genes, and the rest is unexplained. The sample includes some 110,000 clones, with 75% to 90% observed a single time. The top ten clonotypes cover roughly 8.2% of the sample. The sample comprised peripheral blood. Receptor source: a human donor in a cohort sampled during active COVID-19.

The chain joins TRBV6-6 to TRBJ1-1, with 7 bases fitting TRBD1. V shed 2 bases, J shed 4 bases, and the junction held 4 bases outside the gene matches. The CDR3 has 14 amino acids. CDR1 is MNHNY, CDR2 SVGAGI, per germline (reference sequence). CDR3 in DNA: TGTGCCAGCAGTTACGGAGGGGGCGGCACTGAAGCTTTCTTT. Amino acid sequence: CASSYGGGGTEAFF.

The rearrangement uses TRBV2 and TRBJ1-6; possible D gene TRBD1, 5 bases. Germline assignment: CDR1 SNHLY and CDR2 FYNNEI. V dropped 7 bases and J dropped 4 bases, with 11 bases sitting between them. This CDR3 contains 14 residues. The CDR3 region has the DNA TGTGCCAGCAAGGGGCGGGGTTATAATTCACCCCTCCACTTT. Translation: CASKGRGYNSPLHF.

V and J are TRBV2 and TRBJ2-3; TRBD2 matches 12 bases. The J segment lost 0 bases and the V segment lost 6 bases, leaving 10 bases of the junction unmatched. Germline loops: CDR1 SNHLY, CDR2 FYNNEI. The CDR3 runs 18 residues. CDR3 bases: TGTGCCAGCAGGAAACTAGCGGGAGGCCACCCTAGCACAGATACGCAGTATTTT. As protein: CASRKLAGGHPSTDTQYF.

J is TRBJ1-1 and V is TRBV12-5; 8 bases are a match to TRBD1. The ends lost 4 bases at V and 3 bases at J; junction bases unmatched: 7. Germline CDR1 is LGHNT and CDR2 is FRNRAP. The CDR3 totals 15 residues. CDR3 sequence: CASGSSGTGYTEAFF. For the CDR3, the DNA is TGTGCTAGTGGTTCCTCCGGGACAGGCTACACTGAAGCTTTCTTT.

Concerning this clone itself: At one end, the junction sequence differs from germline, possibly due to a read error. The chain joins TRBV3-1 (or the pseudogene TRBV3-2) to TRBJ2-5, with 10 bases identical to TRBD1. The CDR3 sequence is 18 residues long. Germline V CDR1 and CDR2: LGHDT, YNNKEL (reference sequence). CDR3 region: CASRQPGGGQGSQETQYF. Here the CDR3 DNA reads TGTGCCAGCCGCCAACCGGGGGGGGGACAGGGGTCCCAAGAGACCCAGTACTTC.

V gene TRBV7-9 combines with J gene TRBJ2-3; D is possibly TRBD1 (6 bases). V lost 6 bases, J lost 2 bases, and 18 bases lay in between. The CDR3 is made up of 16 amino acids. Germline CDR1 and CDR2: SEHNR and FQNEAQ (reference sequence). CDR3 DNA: TGTGCCAGCAGTGCCGGGGACACCGGAAACACAGATACGCAGTATTTT. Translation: CASSAGDTGNTDTQYF.

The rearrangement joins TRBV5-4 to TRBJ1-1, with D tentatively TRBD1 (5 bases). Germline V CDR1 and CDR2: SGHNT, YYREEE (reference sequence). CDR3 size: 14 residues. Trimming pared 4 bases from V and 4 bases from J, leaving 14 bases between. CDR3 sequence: CASSPGGSGTEAFF. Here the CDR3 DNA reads TGTGCCAGCAGCCCCGGGGGTTCGGGCACTGAAGCTTTCTTT.

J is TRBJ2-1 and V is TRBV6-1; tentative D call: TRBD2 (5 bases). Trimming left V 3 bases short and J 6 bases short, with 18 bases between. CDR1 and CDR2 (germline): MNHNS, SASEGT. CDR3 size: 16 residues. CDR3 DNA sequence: TGTGCCAGCAGTGAGGGTGTCGGGGTACGGCTCAATGAGCAGTTCTTC. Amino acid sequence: CASSEGVGVRLNEQFF.

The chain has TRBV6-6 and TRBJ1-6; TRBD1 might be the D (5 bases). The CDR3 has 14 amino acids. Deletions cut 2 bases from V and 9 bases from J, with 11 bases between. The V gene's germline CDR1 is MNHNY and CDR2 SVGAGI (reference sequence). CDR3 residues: CASSYEPQGSPLHF. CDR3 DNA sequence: TGTGCCAGCAGTTACGAGCCCCAGGGTTCACCCCTCCACTTT.

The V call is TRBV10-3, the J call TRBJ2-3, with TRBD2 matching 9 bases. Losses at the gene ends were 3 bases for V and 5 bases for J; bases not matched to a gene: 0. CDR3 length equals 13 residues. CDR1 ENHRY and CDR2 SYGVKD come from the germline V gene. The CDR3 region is CAISELAGDTQYF. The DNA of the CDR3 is TGTGCCATCAGTGAACTAGCGGGAGATACGCAGTATTTT.